The 21 T cell receptor beta chains reported below all come from one sample, sequenced in a study of vaccination and CD4 T cells after COVID-19. Sequencing of the DNA from cultured CD4+ T cells was carried out with the Oncomine TCR Beta short-read assay. TCRdb reanalysed the PCR reads using MiXCR and keeps one entry per CDR3 protein. The data hold some 19,000 distinct CDR3 sequences, with around 50% observed a single time. What these receptors recognize is not known. Time point in this sample: late sampling 161 to 241 days after vaccination in three convalescent patients. Treatment in this sample: roughly ten-day PBMC culture with coronavirus spike peptide pools or control peptides (ViraFEST assay). Source: CD4+ T cells from blood, cultured in vitro, taken about 7 months after SARS-CoV-2 vaccination. The origin of the receptors is a human donor who had recovered from COVID-19.

The CDR3 DNA reads TGCAGCGGGCGGGTCACTGAAGCTTTCTTT. Its translation: CSGRVTEAFF. The chain is built from TRBV29-1 and TRBJ1-1; D call uncertain. This CDR3 contains 10 residues. Per the germline V gene, CDR1 is SQVTM and CDR2 is ANQGSEA. V gave up 7 bases and J gave up 4 bases, with 7 bases separating them.

This clonotype was counted a few times. The chain recombines TRBV6-2 or TRBV6-3 with TRBJ1-5; tentatively, D is TRBD1 (6 bases). V was clipped by 6 bases and J by 7 bases, with 10 bases between them. The germline V gene encodes CDR1 MNHEY and CDR2 SVGEGT. The CDR3 spans 12 residues. Written as DNA, the CDR3 is TGTGCCAGCAGCGAGCAGGGGCAGCCCCAGCATTTT. Translation: CASSEQGQPQHF.

This rearrangement joins TRBV18 to TRBJ1-6; D not resolved. The ends were cut back, 4 bases at V and 9 bases at J, with 16 bases in the middle. The CDR3 extends over 15 amino acids. CDR1 is KGHSH and CDR2 is LQKENI in the germline V gene. CDR3: CASSLQSPNGSPLHF. In DNA form, the CDR3 reads TGTGCCAGCTCACTCCAGTCCCCTAACGGTTCACCCCTCCACTTT.

This clonotype was seen a few times. The CDR3 here is CASSLGLFYTDTQYF. The CDR3 coding sequence is TGTGCCAGCAGCCTCGGACTTTTTTACACAGATACGCAGTATTTT. V and J are TRBV7-2 and TRBJ2-3, with D possibly TRBD2 on 5 matching bases. Looked up from germline, CDR1 is SGHTA and CDR2 is FQGNSA. Deletions cut 5 bases from V and 2 bases from J, with 14 bases between. The CDR3 extends over 15 amino acids. Full variable domain (remainder filled in from reference TRBV7-2 and TRBJ2-3): GAGVSQSPSNKVTEKGKDVELRCDPISGHTALYWYRQSLGQGLEFLIYFQGNSAPDKSGLPSDRFSAERTGGSVSTLTIQRTQQEDSAVYLCASSLGLFYTDTQYFGPGTRLTVL.

The V and J genes are TRBV20-1 and TRBJ1-1; D not certain. V shed 1 base and J shed 9 bases, with 12 bases lying between them. CDR1 DFQATT and CDR2 SNEGSKA come from the germline V gene (reference sequence). The CDR3 contains 12 residues. CDR3 nucleotide sequence: TGCAGTGCTAGAGCGGCTGGAGCGCAAGCTTTCTTT. This gives the protein CSARAAGAQAFF.

This chain joins TRBV6-2 or TRBV6-3 and TRBJ2-1; 9 bases fit TRBD2. Germline CDR1 and CDR2: MNHEY and SVGEGT. The CDR3 runs 16 residues. V was clipped by 2 bases and J by 8 bases; unmatched bases: 10. CDR3 amino acids: CASSYVASGIGDEQFF. CDR3 bases: TGTGCCAGCAGTTACGTGGCTAGCGGGATTGGCGATGAGCAGTTCTTC.

The table lists this clonotype with a few counts. The V call is TRBV6-1, the J call TRBJ1-5, with 7 positions matching TRBD1. Trimming cost V 11 bases and J 5 bases; bases outside gene matches: 12. CDR1 is MNHNS, CDR2 SASEGT, per germline. There are 14 residues in the CDR3. The DNA of the CDR3 is TGTGCCGGTGACAGGGACCTTTTTGATCAGCCCCAGCATTTT. Its protein is CAGDRDLFDQPQHF.

The chain links TRBV6-4 to TRBJ1-6; D is ambiguous. CDR1 is MRHNA, CDR2 SNTAGT, per germline. CDR3 length: 13 amino acids. Trimming removed 0 bases from V and 7 bases from J, with 4 bases in between. Written as DNA, the CDR3 is TGTGCCAGCAGTGACTCGGTGAATTCACCCCTCCACTTT. Residues: CASSDSVNSPLHF.

The chain joins TRBV24-1 to TRBJ2-1; 9 bases agree with TRBD1. Per the germline V gene, CDR1 is KGHDR and CDR2 is SFDVKD. The CDR3 runs 16 residues. V trimming: 4 bases; J trimming: 6 bases; junction bases outside the gene matches: 9. CDR3 bases: TGTGCCACCAGTGACCCCCGACAGGGGGTCGGCAATGAGCAGTTCTTC. Protein: CATSDPRQGVGNEQFF.

The sample holds a few counts of this clonotype. This rearrangement joins TRBV7-3 to TRBJ2-1, with 8 bases matching TRBD2. The V segment lost 2 bases and the J segment 9 bases; nucleotides outside the gene matches: 6. Germline V gives CDR1 SGHTA, CDR2 FQGTGA. The length of the CDR3 is 14 residues. In DNA, the CDR3 is TGTGCCAGCAGCTTACGGGGGGGGGTTGGTGAGCAGTTCTTC. Translation: CASSLRGGVGEQFF.

The V call is TRBV24-1, the J call TRBJ1-2; D perhaps matches TRBD1 (5 bases). The V gene's germline CDR1 is KGHDR and CDR2 SFDVKD. V lost 2 bases and J lost 8, with 17 bases in between. CDR3 length: 15 amino acids. The CDR3 DNA reads TGTGCCACCAGTGATTCAAGGCAGGGAAGTACCGGCTACACCTTC. Its translation is CATSDSRQGSTGYTF.

This clonotype was counted between two and nine times. The V call is TRBV20-1, the J call TRBJ2-1, with 7 bases fitting TRBD2. Trimming took 5 bases from V and 3 from J; bases not matched to a gene: 7. Germline V gives CDR1 DFQATT, CDR2 SNEGSKA (reference sequence). The CDR3 spans 14 residues. DNA for the CDR3: TGCAGTGCTTCTAGCGGAACCCGCTACAATGAGCAGTTCTTC. Translated: CSASSGTRYNEQFF.

This clonotype was seen a handful of times. V gene TRBV7-6 combines with J gene TRBJ2-3; TRBD1 matches at 10 bases. Germline lookup yields CDR1 SGHVS and CDR2 FNYEAQ. The CDR3 totals 15 residues. V trimming: 5 bases; J trimming: 6 bases; junction bases outside the gene matches: 8. CDR3 amino acids: CASSPYRDRGDTQYF. The CDR3 nucleotides read TGTGCCAGCAGCCCTTACCGGGACAGGGGCGATACGCAGTATTTT.

This clonotype was seen a few times. The chain carries TRBV27 and TRBJ1-1, with D tentatively TRBD1 (6 bases). The ends were cut back, 4 bases at V and 3 bases at J, with 12 bases in the middle. The germline CDR1 and CDR2 sequences are MNHEY and SMNVEV (reference sequence). This CDR3 contains 14 residues. CDR3 sequence reads: CASSSRQGHTEAFF. The CDR3 DNA follows: TGTGCCAGCAGTTCCCGGCAGGGGCACACTGAAGCTTTCTTT.

The V gene is TRBV6-1, the J gene TRBJ1-4; TRBD1 might be the D (6 bases). The V and J ends lost 4 bases and 13 bases respectively, with 13 bases between them. The CDR3 consists of 12 residues. Germline CDR1 is MNHNS and CDR2 is SASEGT. CDR3 nucleotide sequence: TGTGCCAGCAGTGGGGGCCCCAGGGGACTGTTTTTT. This sequence encodes CASSGGPRGLFF.

V and J are TRBV6-5 and TRBJ1-2; TRBD1 agrees at 8 bases. Germline CDR1 is MNHEY and CDR2 is SVGAGI. The CDR3 runs 16 residues. Trimming took 2 bases from V and 4 from J; bases not matched to a gene: 9. The CDR3: CASSYGTGRGFYGYTF. DNA for the CDR3: TGTGCCAGCAGTTACGGGACAGGTCGAGGGTTCTATGGCTACACCTTC.

This clonotype was seen only a few times. J is TRBJ1-2 and V is TRBV19; tentative D call: TRBD1 (5 bases). In germline, CDR1 is LNHDA, CDR2 SQIVND (reference sequence). Trimming stripped 4 bases from V and 4 bases from J, with 16 bases between. The CDR3 spans 15 residues. CDR3 protein: CASSKRDGLLYGYTF. In DNA, the CDR3 is TGTGCCAGTAGTAAACGGGACGGGCTACTCTATGGCTACACCTTC.

This clonotype was detected a few times. The chain combines TRBV20-1 with TRBJ2-3, with D perhaps being TRBD1 or TRBD2 (5 bases each). Deletions cut 0 bases from V and 2 bases from J, with 12 bases between. CDR3 length: 15 amino acids. Germline-derived CDR1 and CDR2 are DFQATT and SNEGSKA (reference sequence). CDR3 coding DNA: TGCAGTGCTAGAGATTGGGGGACCCTCACAGATACGCAGTATTTT. Residues: CSARDWGTLTDTQYF.

This clonotype was seen a handful of times. The DNA for the CDR3 is TGTGCCAGCAGAGACAGTAACACCGGGGAGCTGTTTTTT. Its translation is CASRDSNTGELFF. This chain links TRBV7-3 with TRBJ2-2; perhaps TRBD1 as D (5 bases). Per germline, CDR1 SGHTA and CDR2 FQGTGA. There are 13 residues in the CDR3. Trimming left V 6 bases short and J 2 bases short, with 7 bases between.

This clonotype has more than one count but fewer than ten. V usage is TRBV25-1 and J usage is TRBJ1-2; D is unclear. CDR1 is MGHDK, CDR2 SYGVNS, per germline. This CDR3 comprises 12 residues. V was clipped by 5 bases and J by 4 bases, with 8 bases between them. The CDR3 is CASSQSSYGYTF. The CDR3 region has the DNA TGTGCCAGCAGTCAATCATCCTATGGCTACACCTTC.

This clonotype has a single count. The chain combines TRBV6-1 with TRBJ2-3, with unresolved D. Germline assignment: CDR1 MNHNS and CDR2 SASEGT. The CDR3 is 13 residues long. V lost 10 bases to trimming and J lost 0 bases, with 11 bases between them. Here the CDR3 DNA reads TGTGCCACCAGACTGGGCAGCACAGATACGCAGTATTTT. Translating it yields CATRLGSTDTQYF.